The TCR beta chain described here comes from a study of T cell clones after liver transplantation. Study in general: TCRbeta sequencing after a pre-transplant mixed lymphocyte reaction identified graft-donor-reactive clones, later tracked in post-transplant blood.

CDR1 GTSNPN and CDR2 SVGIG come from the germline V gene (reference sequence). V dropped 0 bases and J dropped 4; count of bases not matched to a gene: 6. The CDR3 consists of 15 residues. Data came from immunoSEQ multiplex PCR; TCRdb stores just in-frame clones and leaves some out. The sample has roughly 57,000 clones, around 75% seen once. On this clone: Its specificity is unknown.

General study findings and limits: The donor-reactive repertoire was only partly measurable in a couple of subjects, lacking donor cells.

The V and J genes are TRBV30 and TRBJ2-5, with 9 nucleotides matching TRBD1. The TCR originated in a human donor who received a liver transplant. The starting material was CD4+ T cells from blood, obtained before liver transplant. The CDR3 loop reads CAWSVGDRVGETQYF. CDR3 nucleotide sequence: TGTGCCTGGAGTGTAGGGGACAGGGTGGGAGAGACCCAGTACTTC. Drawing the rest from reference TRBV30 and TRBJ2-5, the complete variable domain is SQTIHQWPATLVQPVGSPLSLECTVEGTSNPNLYWYRQAAGRGLQLLFYSVGIGQISSEVPQNLSASRPQDRQFILSSKKLLLSDSGFYLCAWSVGDRVGETQYFGPGTRLLVL.